This record covers a single T cell receptor (beta chain). The sample originates from a study of molecular identifiers for immune sequencing clone quantification. The bulk TCR libraries were made with methods described before and with listed TCR primers. TCRdb reprocessed the PCR reads via MiXCR and lists one record per CDR3 protein. The table includes approximately 550,000 distinct CDR3 sequences, approximately 25% detected once. This receptor was taken from a human donor in good health. Some libraries in this study had Jurkat cell RNA spiked in. The specimen was naive CD8+ T cells from blood, with Jurkat cell RNA spiked in. The sample's subset: FACS-sorted CD8+CD4-CCR7+CD45RA+ naive T cells.

CDR3: CASSSTGEDNEKLFF. The DNA for the CDR3 is TGTGCCAGCTCATCAACAGGGGAAGATAATGAAAAACTGTTTTTT. The V and J genes are TRBV18 and TRBJ1-4; 7 nucleotides line up with TRBD1. Trimming removed 5 bases from V and 4 bases from J; junction bases left unmatched: 7. The CDR3 has 15 amino acids. The germline CDR1 and CDR2 sequences are KGHSH and LQKENI.